This T cell receptor (beta chain) was obtained from a study of CD8+CD57+ T cells in acquired aplastic anemia. For the study at large: Sorted CD4+ and CD8+ cell DNA averaged approximately 3 ug. Healthy-donor CD4+ cells averaged approximately 10 million reads.

General observations from the study: Overlap between patients and controls comprised about 28 CD8+ CDR3 sequences. Controls and patients did not differ significantly in CD8+ Simpson's diversity.

Worth noting for this clonotype: Its matching antigen is unknown.

The template for TCR beta VDJ and CDR3 sequence profiling was genomic DNA. TCRdb redid the calling of the reads with MiXCR, one entry per CDR3 protein. The sample has 150,000 or so distinct CDR3 sequences, approximately 60% seen once. J gave up 1 base and V 6 bases, and 11 bases lay outside the gene matches. The CDR3 sequence is 16 residues long. The germline gives CDR1 MNHNS, CDR2 SASEGT. Sequenced sample: sorted CD4+, CD8+, or CD8+CD57+ T cells (not recorded which) from PBMCs. This receptor was taken from a human donor in good health. The chain is built from TRBV6-1 and TRBJ1-2; 7 bases map to TRBD1. CDR3 amino acids: CASSRTGDSINYGYTF. Written as DNA, the CDR3 is TGTGCCAGCAGCAGGACAGGTGACTCGATTAACTATGGCTACACCTTC.